This T cell receptor (beta chain) was observed in a study of T cell responses to AZD1222 COVID-19 vaccine. Study conclusions and caveats: Within unmutated variant regions lay the reported targets of nearly half of spike-specific TCRs.

The CDR3 is 16 amino acids. Deletions cut 2 bases from V and 0 bases from J, with 8 bases between. CDR1 is MNHEY and CDR2 is SVGAGI in the germline V gene. Clones were sequenced by immunoSEQ multiplex PCR, and TCRdb holds only the in-frame ones, with some missing. Of 70,000 to 95,000 clones in the sample, approximately 90% are singletons; the top ten hold about 2.7%. As for this clone: The antigen remains unidentified.

The chain uses TRBV6-5 and TRBJ2-6; perhaps TRBD2 as D (5 bases). The sample in question was peripheral blood, obtained 28 days after the second AZD1222 dose. The origin of this receptor is an adult who received the AZD1222 COVID-19 vaccine. CDR3 nucleotide sequence: TGTGCCAGCAGTTACCGGAGGTCCTCTGGGGCCAACGTCCTGACTTTC. It codes for CASSYRRSSGANVLTF.